The source of this TCR beta chain is a study of post-analysis software for immune sequencing data. TCR beta cDNA libraries included unique molecular identifiers. A single record per CDR3 protein comes from TCRdb applying MiXCR to the PCR reads. The table includes hundreds of thousands of distinct CDR3 sequences, around 40% detected once. The TCR sequence derives from a girl aged 5 to 17 with multiple sclerosis. What was sequenced was blood.

This CDR3 is CASSLGLYDGYTF. The CDR3 bases are TGTGCCAGCAGTTTAGGGCTGTATGATGGCTACACCTTC. The gene calls are TRBV12-3 or TRBV12-4 and TRBJ1-2; D gene unclear. CDR3 length: 13 residues. Trimming took 1 base from V and 6 from J, leaving 9 bases between them.